This entry features one TCR beta chain sequence. Its target is unknown. This may arise from a read error, as a much more abundant clone is one base away. The sample comes from a study of breast tumors, draining lymph nodes, adjacent tissues. Findings and caveats of the study: Luminal-like breast cancer showed significantly higher tumor–nontumor repertoire similarity than basal-like. Tumor repertoires ranked between lymph nodes and nontumor tissue in diversity, with V and J gene preferences. Data only fit, rather than demonstrated, lymph node origin of most tumor T cells. Findings are consistent with lymph node origin and intratumoral expansion of most tumor T cells.

CDR1 DFQATT and CDR2 SNEGSKA come from the germline V gene (reference sequence). The CDR3 contains 17 residues. Each CDR3 protein gets one entry after TCRdb re-called the multiplex PCR reads with MiXCR. The data show 70,000 or so distinct CDR3 sequences, roughly 40% seen once. This rearrangement joins TRBV20-1 to TRBJ1-5; possibly TRBD1 for D (6 bases). The sample comprised breast tumor tissue. The sequence came from a female donor with breast cancer. Some clones in this sample may be carry-over from other donors' samples. The CDR3 DNA reads TGCAGTGCTAGAGACCTACAGGGAAGAGCCGAAAATCGGCCCCAGCATTTT. Encoded protein: CSARDLQGRAENRPQHF.